This TCR beta chain was captured by sequencing in a study of technical replicates of blood from several donors. Sequencing was performed with immunoSEQ multiplex PCR; in TCRdb, only in-frame clones are kept and a portion is missing. In the table there are about 90,000 clones, about 93% of which are singletons. This clone came up once. Trimming left V 11 bases short and J 0 bases short, with 17 bases between. This CDR3 has 15 residues. The germline V gene encodes CDR1 MNHNS and CDR2 SASEGT. This TCR was sampled from a human donor in good health. The sample comprised T cells isolated from PBMCs. The rearrangement uses TRBV6-1 and TRBJ2-1; D possibly corresponds to TRBD2 (6 bases). The CDR3 coding sequence is TGTGCCGGTGGCGTGGGGGGAACCTCCTACAATGAGCAGTTCTTC. It is translated as CAGGVGGTSYNEQFF.